Listed below are T cell receptor beta chains from one sample, sequenced in a study of cytomegalovirus exposure and HLA in healthy donors. Data came from immunoSEQ multiplex PCR; TCRdb stores just in-frame clones and leaves some out. The data hold approximately 87,000 clones, with 84% observed a single time. Sequenced input: PBMCs. The receptors come from a woman aged 18-30 years in good health and CMV-seropositive. Both conserved end residues are part of each CDR3. The D gene is left open where the match is weak. Rows may omit the clone size; those that give it use once, few, many or a size class.

NA	NA	TRBV5-1	TRBJ2-3	CASNPVSKAGTDTQYF	TGCGCCAGCAATCCGGTCTCAAAAGCGGGCACAGATACGCAGTATTTT
NA	TRBD1	TRBV5-1	TRBJ1-2	CASSLDRGFDSNYGYTF	TGCGCCAGCAGCTTGGACAGGGGGTTCGATTCCAACTATGGCTACACCTTC
few	NA	TRBV4-1	TRBJ1-1	CASSQLQGPNTEAFF	TGCGCCAGCAGCCAACTACAGGGACCGAACACTGAAGCTTTCTTT
NA	NA	TRBV5-1	TRBJ2-3	CASSEEVATDTQYF	TGCGCCAGCAGCGAGGAAGTAGCCACAGATACGCAGTATTTT
few	NA	TRBV6-1	TRBJ1-2	CASSEAYWGPAYGYTF	TGTGCCAGCAGTGAAGCGTATTGGGGGCCCGCCTATGGCTACACCTTC
NA	TRBD1	TRBV29-1	TRBJ1-5	CSVVGQGNQPQHF	TGCAGCGTCGTAGGACAGGGCAATCAGCCCCAGCATTTT
once	NA	TRBV7-7	TRBJ1-1	CASSLTGGTEAFF	TGTGCTAGCAGCTTGACAGGTGGCACTGAAGCTTTCTTT
NA	TRBD1	TRBV29-1	TRBJ1-6	CSVPGQTLNSPLHF	TGCAGCGTTCCGGGACAGACTCTTAATTCACCCCTCCACTTT
NA	TRBD1	TRBV28	TRBJ1-4	CASSLPTGVDEKLFF	TGTGCCAGCAGTTTACCGACAGGGGTCGATGAAAAACTGTTTTTT
once	NA	TRBV28	TRBJ1-2	CASTRAAGDGYTF	TGTGCCAGCACTAGGGCAGCGGGTGACGGCTACACCTTC
NA	TRBD2	TRBV7-3	TRBJ2-1	CASSSRRLWERGGMPSEQFF	TGTGCCAGCAGCTCTCGTCGGCTCTGGGAACGGGGGGGAATGCCCAGTGAGCAGTTCTTC
NA	TRBD1	TRBV10-3	TRBJ2-7	CAISKDRGSYEQYF	TGTGCCATCAGTAAGGACAGGGGATCCTACGAGCAGTACTTC
NA	TRBD2	TRBV7-2	TRBJ2-4	CASSLTSGSQYF	TGTGCCAGCAGCTTAACCAGCGGGAGTCAGTACTTC
NA	TRBD1	TRBV6-5	TRBJ2-2	CASRPRGPGTGELFF	TGTGCCAGCAGACCCAGGGGGCCCGGCACCGGGGAGCTGTTTTTT
NA	NA	TRBV27	TRBJ1-2	CASSELGPRGSYGYTF	TGTGCCAGCAGTGAGCTAGGGCCAAGGGGATCCTATGGCTACACCTTC
once	NA	TRBV27	TRBJ1-5	CASSLKGDQPQHF	TGTGCCAGCAGTTTAAAAGGAGATCAGCCCCAGCATTTT
NA	TRBD2	TRBV7-6	TRBJ2-3	CASSLEAGGVTDTQYF	TGTGCCAGCAGCTTAGAGGCGGGAGGAGTAACAGATACGCAGTATTTT